What follows are 14 T cell receptor beta chains derived from one specimen sequenced in a study of T cell repertoires in cytomegalovirus infection. These TCRs are of unknown antigen specificity. In TCRdb, the reads were re-called with MiXCR into one record per CDR3 protein. Here the sample spans roughly 280,000 distinct CDR3 sequences, around 20% being singletons. Sequenced material: cultured PBMCs, taken from culture after CMV antigen stimulation. The receptors come from a human donor in good health (CMV status not recorded). Some clones in this sample may be carry-over from other donors' samples.

The chain uses TRBV24-1 and TRBJ2-3; D possibly corresponds to TRBD2 (5 bases). V was shortened by 1 base and J by 2 bases, with 12 bases between the two germline ends. There are 16 residues in the CDR3. Germline CDR1 KGHDR, CDR2 SFDVKD. The CDR3 nucleotides read TGTGCCACCAGTGATTTCCGGGGAAGGGACACAGATACGCAGTATTTT. Its translation: CATSDFRGRDTDTQYF.

The CDR3 nucleotides read TGTGCCAGCAGCTTAGTAGGTCCGGGAGTCGAGACCCAGTACTTC. This encodes CASSLVGPGVETQYF. The V gene is TRBV7-9, the J gene TRBJ2-5; possible D gene TRBD2, 6 bases. This CDR3 has 15 residues. Germline CDR1 reads SEHNR; CDR2 reads FQNEAQ (reference sequence). Trimming took off 1 base at V and 5 bases at J, with 14 bases between the two ends.

This chain links TRBV2 with TRBJ2-2; D is unclear. The V gene lost 3 bases and the J gene lost 8 bases, with 10 bases spanning the gap. The CDR3 covers 13 residues. Germline V gives CDR1 SNHLY, CDR2 FYNNEI. The CDR3 coding sequence is TGTGCCAGCAGTGAGATGGCGCTGGGGGAGCTGTTTTTT. Protein: CASSEMALGELFF.

The rearrangement uses TRBV11-2 and TRBJ2-1; no clear D. Germline V CDR1 and CDR2: SGHAT, FQNNGV. The V gene lost 5 bases and the J gene lost 6 bases, with 14 bases spanning the gap. The CDR3 extends over 14 amino acids. Here the CDR3 reads CASSTLGRANEQFF. CDR3 bases: TGTGCCAGCAGCACCCTGGGTAGGGCCAATGAGCAGTTCTTC.

At least ten counts were recorded for this clonotype. The CDR3 nucleotides are TGTGCCAGCACCCCACAGGGAATGGATCAGCCCCAGCATTTT. Translated, it gives CASTPQGMDQPQHF. The rearrangement joins TRBV12-3 or TRBV12-4 to TRBJ1-5; weak D call: TRBD1 (6 bases). The V and J ends lost 7 bases and 5 bases respectively, with 15 bases between them. This CDR3 spans 14 amino acids.

The chain has TRBV5-1 and TRBJ1-2, with a weak D call TRBD1 (5 bases). Germline lookup yields CDR1 SGHRS and CDR2 YFSETQ. The CDR3 is 13 residues long. Trimming stripped 6 bases from V and 4 bases from J, with 13 bases between. CDR3 sequence: CASTWGSSYGYTF. Here the CDR3 DNA reads TGCGCCAGCACATGGGGCAGCTCCTATGGCTACACCTTC. Full variable domain (outside the CDR3, taken from reference TRBV5-1 and TRBJ1-2): KAGVTQTPRYLIKTRGQQVTLSCSPISGHRSVSWYQQTPGQGLQFLFEYFSETQRNKGNFPGRFSGRQFSNSRSEMNVSTLELGDSALYLCASTWGSSYGYTFGSGTRLTVV.

This clonotype appeared a few times. This chain connects TRBV9 to TRBJ2-1; 9 bases map to TRBD2. The V gene end was trimmed by 0 bases and the J gene end by 6 bases; junction bases not matched to a gene: 13. Germline V gene sequence: CDR1 SGDLS, CDR2 YYNGEE. The CDR3 is made up of 18 amino acids. The CDR3 region has the DNA TGTGCCAGCAGCGTAGGCGGCGGGAGGGCCGAGCGTGGCAATGAGCAGTTCTTC. As protein: CASSVGGGRAERGNEQFF.

The table lists this clonotype with a count of one. The J gene is TRBJ2-2, the V gene TRBV24-1; 10 bases map to TRBD2. The CDR3 is 18 residues long. Germline assignment: CDR1 KGHDR and CDR2 SFDVKD. Trimming at V came to 3 bases and at J to 3 bases, leaving 9 bases not matched to a gene. This CDR3 reads CATSDRYSSGSDTGELFF. The CDR3 DNA sequence: TGTGCCACCAGTGATCGTTACTCTAGCGGGAGTGACACCGGGGAGCTGTTTTTT.

This clonotype was found a few times. This chain joins TRBV4-1 and TRBJ2-1; no clear D gene. V was shortened by 3 bases and J by 6 bases, with 3 bases between the two germline ends. This CDR3 comprises 11 residues. In germline, CDR1 is MGHRA, CDR2 YSYEKL. The CDR3 DNA sequence: TGCGCCAGCAGCCACCCCAATGAGCAGTTCTTC. Its translation is CASSHPNEQFF.

This clonotype came up a few times. The rearrangement links TRBV6-2 or TRBV6-3 to TRBJ2-7, with 8 positions matching TRBD2. The CDR3 contains 15 residues. The trim removed 2 bases at V and 1 base at J, leaving 4 bases unmatched. Germline V gives CDR1 MNHEY, CDR2 SVGEGT. The CDR3 DNA reads TGTGCCAGCAGTTACGCCGGGAGGGGATCCTACGAGCAGTACTTC. It specifies CASSYAGRGSYEQYF.

Judged by abundance, this clonotype is medium-sized. CDR3 sequence reads: CASSWTSGSKETQYF. In DNA, the CDR3 is TGTGCCAGCAGCTGGACTAGCGGGAGTAAGGAGACCCAGTACTTC. This chain connects TRBV7-2 to TRBJ2-5; 13 bases are a match to TRBD2. CDR3 length equals 15 residues. The germline V gene has CDR1 SGHTA and CDR2 FQGNSA. J was trimmed by 5 bases and V by 4 bases; bases with no gene match: 4. Full variable domain (remainder filled in from reference TRBV7-2 and TRBJ2-5): GAGVSQSPSNKVTEKGKDVELRCDPISGHTALYWYRQSLGQGLEFLIYFQGNSAPDKSGLPSDRFSAERTGGSVSTLTIQRTQQEDSAVYLCASSWTSGSKETQYFGPGTRLLVL.

The chain recombines TRBV6-5 with TRBJ2-3; D is perhaps TRBD2 (6 bases). The V and J ends lost 1 base and 0 bases respectively, with 8 bases between them. The germline CDR1 and CDR2 sequences are MNHEY and SVGAGI. CDR3 length: 15 residues. The CDR3 DNA is TGTGCCAGCAGTTACTTAGCGGCCAGCACAGATACGCAGTATTTT. This encodes CASSYLAASTDTQYF.

With regard to this clonotype: A read error may produce the germline difference seen at one junction end. The CDR3: CVSTQVTGNTIYF. The CDR3 bases are TGTGTCAGCACCCAAGTAACTGGAAACACCATATATTTT. The chain employs TRBV11-2 and TRBJ1-3, with unresolved D. Per germline, CDR1 SGHAT and CDR2 FQNNGV. The CDR3 has 13 amino acids.

This clonotype turned up a few times. CDR3 residues: CASSLVAGGNTGELFF. CDR3 coding DNA: TGTGCCAGCAGCTTAGTAGCGGGAGGTAACACCGGGGAGCTGTTTTTT. V usage is TRBV7-2 and J usage is TRBJ2-2, with 10 nucleotides matching TRBD2. V lost 1 base and J lost 2; bases outside the gene matches: 1. The CDR3 consists of 16 residues. Germline assignment: CDR1 SGHTA and CDR2 FQGNSA.